These 29 T cell receptor beta chains share one sample of origin, sequenced in a study of OX40 agonist ivuxolimab in advanced cancers. Here immunoSEQ multiplex PCR was the method, and the copy in TCRdb shows in-frame clones only, minus some. The table records 55,000 to 80,000 clones, 81% of them present only once. The specimen was CD4+ or CD8+ T cells sorted from blood, collected in a trial of the OX40 agonist ivuxolimab. The receptor set was obtained from an adult with an advanced solid tumor such as melanoma, head and neck, liver or kidney cancer.

The V and J genes are TRBV7-8 and TRBJ1-3; no clear D gene. Germline CDR1 and CDR2: SGHVS and FQNEAQ. The germline V and J ends were trimmed by 6 bases and 4 bases, with 13 bases remaining between them. The CDR3 spans 14 residues. This chain's CDR3 is CASRLMEQGNTIYF. CDR3 nucleotides: TGTGCCAGCAGACTAATGGAACAGGGAAACACCATATATTTT.

The chain recombines TRBV7-2 with TRBJ1-2; 8 bases are shared with TRBD1. This CDR3 region has 14 residues. Germline-derived CDR1 and CDR2 are SGHTA and FQGNSA. Losses at the gene ends were 4 bases for V and 7 bases for J; bases not matched to a gene: 8. CDR3 sequence: CASSSFGQGGGYTF. The CDR3 coding sequence is TGTGCCAGCAGCTCCTTTGGACAGGGTGGTGGCTACACCTTC.

The chain is built from TRBV7-2 and TRBJ2-1; no firm D call. The CDR3 totals 13 residues. Germline CDR1 SGHTA, CDR2 FQGNSA. Trimming removed 1 base from V and 6 bases from J, with 7 bases in between. Here the CDR3 DNA reads TGTGCCAGCAGCTTAGGTAGTCGCAATGAGCAGTTCTTC. This gives the protein CASSLGSRNEQFF.

The rearrangement uses TRBV7-8 and TRBJ1-3; D is undetermined. V gave up 2 bases and J gave up 2 bases, with 7 bases separating them. Germline V gene lookup returns CDR1 SGHVS and CDR2 FQNEAQ. This CDR3 contains 14 residues. Here the CDR3 DNA reads TGTGCCAGCAGCTTACGGACCCCTGGAAACACCATATATTTT. Its translation: CASSLRTPGNTIYF.

This sequence joins TRBV9 and TRBJ1-2; 9 bases match TRBD1. The V and J ends lost 1 base and 6 bases, in that order; junction bases with no gene match: 4. The CDR3 covers 14 residues. Looked up from germline, CDR1 is SGDLS and CDR2 is YYNGEE. This chain's CDR3 is CASSVSGTGNGYTF. DNA of the CDR3: TGTGCCAGCAGCGTATCCGGGACAGGGAATGGCTACACCTTC.

The chain couples TRBV2 to TRBJ1-1, with 12 bases matching TRBD1. The germline gives CDR1 SNHLY, CDR2 FYNNEI. The CDR3 totals 13 residues. V dropped 7 bases and J dropped 12; count of bases not matched to a gene: 9. CDR3 nucleotides: TGTGCCAGCAAGACCGGGACAGGGGGCAAGACTTTCTTT. Protein product: CASKTGTGGKTFF.

V gene TRBV5-1 combines with J gene TRBJ1-1; no reliable D call. CDR3 size: 14 residues. Germline V lookup: CDR1 SGHRS, CDR2 YFSETQ. V gave up 2 bases and J gave up 0 bases, with 8 bases separating them. This chain's CDR3 is CASSLTPMNTEAFF. The CDR3 nucleotides are TGCGCCAGCAGCTTAACACCTATGAACACTGAAGCTTTCTTT.

The genes are TRBV6-6 and TRBJ2-7; D might be TRBD2 (7 bases). The CDR3 length is 14 residues. The V gene lost 8 bases and the J gene lost 9 bases, with 23 bases spanning the gap. CDR1 MNHNY and CDR2 SVGAGI come from the germline V gene (reference sequence). The CDR3 DNA is TGTGCCAGCGAATCCTTCGGCGAGGGAGGGGGGCAGTACTTC. Encoded protein: CASESFGEGGGQYF.

This clone was counted a few times. This rearrangement joins TRBV5-5 to TRBJ1-4, with no clear D. The CDR3 spans 15 residues. CDR1 and CDR2 (germline): SGHKS, YYEKEE (reference sequence). Trimming shortened V by 6 bases and J by 5 bases, and 17 bases separated the two germline ends. CDR3 in amino acids: CASKPAEAPNEKLFF. CDR3 nucleotides: TGTGCCAGCAAACCCGCGGAAGCCCCAAATGAAAAACTGTTTTTT. Variable domain in full (rest from reference TRBV5-5 and TRBJ1-4): DAGVTQSPTHLIKTRGQQVTLRCSPISGHKSVSWYQQVLGQGPQFIFQYYEKEERGRGNFPDRFSARQFPNYSSELNVNALLLGDSALYLCASKPAEAPNEKLFFGSGTQLSVL.

This chain links TRBV30 with TRBJ1-6; no clear D gene. V lost 5 bases and J lost 13, with 18 bases in between. CDR1 and CDR2 (germline): GTSNPN, SVGIG (reference sequence). This CDR3 region has 13 residues. Here the CDR3 DNA reads TGTGCCTGGTCCCCGAGGGCGATTATGCCCCTCCACTTT. It encodes CAWSPRAIMPLHF.

V is TRBV30 and J is TRBJ1-5; D ambiguous. CDR1 is GTSNPN, CDR2 SVGIG, per germline (reference sequence). Trimming removed 0 bases at V and 0 bases at J, with 3 bases between. This CDR3 has 13 residues. CDR3 sequence reads: CAWSVDSNQPQHF. The CDR3 region has the DNA TGTGCCTGGAGTGTGGATAGCAATCAGCCCCAGCATTTT. The complete variable domain, with remaining parts taken from reference TRBV30 and TRBJ1-5, reads SQTIHQWPATLVQPVGSPLSLECTVEGTSNPNLYWYRQAAGRGLQLLFYSVGIGQISSEVPQNLSASRPQDRQFILSSKKLLLSDSGFYLCAWSVDSNQPQHFGDGTRLSIL.

The rearrangement joins TRBV13 to TRBJ1-2; 10 bases are shared with TRBD1. This CDR3 comprises 16 residues. Unmatched junction bases numbered 5, after V lost 0 bases and J lost 4 bases. In germline, CDR1 is PRHDT, CDR2 FYEKMQ (reference sequence). The chain's CDR3 is CASSLGETGGTYGYTF. CDR3 nucleotides: TGTGCCAGCAGCTTAGGGGAGACAGGGGGCACCTATGGCTACACCTTC. The variable domain in full, with the rest retrieved from reference TRBV13 and TRBJ1-2, is AAGVIQSPRHLIKEKRETATLKCYPIPRHDTVYWYQQGPGQDPQFLISFYEKMQSDKGSIPDRFSAQQFSDYHSELNMSSLELGDSALYFCASSLGETGGTYGYTFGSGTRLTVV.

The chain couples TRBV18 to TRBJ2-3; D unresolved. CDR3 length: 13 residues. Germline V gene data show CDR1 as KGHSH and CDR2 as LQKENI. Trimming left V 5 bases short and J 6 bases short, with 12 bases between. The CDR3 reads CASSIQRVDTQYF. CDR3 DNA: TGTGCCAGCTCAATCCAAAGGGTTGATACGCAGTATTTT.

The genes are TRBV11-1 and TRBJ2-5; 10 bases agree with TRBD2. Germline CDR1 SGHAT, CDR2 FQDESV (reference sequence). Unmatched junction bases numbered 6, after V lost 3 bases and J lost 5 bases. This CDR3 spans 15 amino acids. The DNA for the CDR3 is TGTGCCAGCAGCTTTTTAGCGGGGGGCGGGGAGACCCAGTACTTC. Translated: CASSFLAGGGETQYF.

This clone occurred once. The rearrangement joins TRBV18 to TRBJ1-1, with TRBD1 matching 8 bases. The CDR3 spans 16 residues. Germline-derived CDR1 and CDR2 are KGHSH and LQKENI. With 2 bases clipped from V and 2 bases from J, the junction kept 7 bases outside the gene matches. CDR3 DNA: TGTGCCAGCTCACCAGTGACAGGGGTGATCAACACTGAAGCTTTCTTT. Translated: CASSPVTGVINTEAFF.

In regard to this clone: The junction shows a germline mismatch at one end, possibly a read error. J is TRBJ2-2 and V is TRBV7-7; tentatively, D is TRBD1 (5 bases). The CDR3 runs to 13 residues. Germline V gives CDR1 SSHAT, CDR2 FNYEAQ (reference sequence). The CDR3 spells CASSLVRGGELFF. As DNA, the CDR3 is TGTGCTAGCAGCTTAGTAAGGGGCGGGGAGCTGTTTTTT.

CDR3 DNA sequence: TGTGCCAGCAGCGTAGGGGCCCCCTATGGCTACACCTTC. Translated, it gives CASSVGAPYGYTF. The chain links TRBV7-8 to TRBJ1-2; a weak D match, TRBD1 (5 bases). The CDR3 covers 13 residues. Germline V lookup: CDR1 SGHVS, CDR2 FQNEAQ. V shed 5 bases and J shed 4 bases, with 11 bases lying between them.

This clone occurred a few times. The V and J genes are TRBV30 and TRBJ2-4; no definite D call. The CDR3 is 12 amino acids. The ends were cut back, 2 bases at V and 2 bases at J, with 4 bases in the middle. Germline V CDR1 and CDR2: GTSNPN, SVGIG (reference sequence). CDR3 loop: CAWSRTKNIQYF. The DNA of the CDR3 is TGTGCCTGGAGTCGGACCAAAAACATTCAGTACTTC.

The sample holds a few counts of this clone. This chain connects TRBV6-5 to TRBJ1-6; maybe TRBD1 (6 bases). The germline V gene has CDR1 MNHEY and CDR2 SVGAGI. The CDR3 has 15 residues. V shed 0 bases and J shed 7 bases, with 10 bases lying between them. The CDR3 protein is CASSYSIQGNSPLHF. CDR3 sequence (DNA): TGTGCCAGCAGTTACTCGATCCAGGGGAATTCACCCCTCCACTTT.

This clone was seen just once. The chain combines TRBV30 with TRBJ1-5, with D unclear. Germline V gene lookup returns CDR1 GTSNPN and CDR2 SVGIG (reference sequence). The CDR3 consists of 15 residues. V dropped 3 bases and J dropped 0 bases, with 12 bases sitting between them. CDR3 amino acids: CAWRPDGPSNQPQHF. CDR3 coding DNA: TGTGCCTGGAGGCCGGACGGCCCTAGCAATCAGCCCCAGCATTTT.

This clone was detected a few times. The chain carries TRBV23-1 and TRBJ2-4; D gene ambiguous. TRBV23-1 is marked as an open reading frame, function uncertain. There are 16 residues in the CDR3. Trimming took off 8 bases at V and 0 bases at J, with 17 bases between the two ends. This CDR3 is CASDLPPGLAKNIQYF. The CDR3 nucleotides read TGCGCCAGCGACCTCCCGCCGGGTCTAGCCAAAAACATTCAGTACTTC.

This clone was counted only a few times. This chain links TRBV19 with TRBJ1-5, with a possible D match to TRBD1 (5 bases). The germline gives CDR1 LNHDA, CDR2 SQIVND (reference sequence). The V and J ends lost 2 bases and 0 bases respectively, with 14 bases between them. This CDR3 spans 17 amino acids. The CDR3 nucleotides read TGTGCCAGTAGTATAAAGTCGGGACTCCTTAGCAATCAGCCCCAGCATTTT. Residues: CASSIKSGLLSNQPQHF. The full variable domain, its missing parts supplied by reference TRBV19 and TRBJ1-5, is DGGITQSPKYLFRKEGQNVTLSCEQNLNHDAMYWYRQDPGQGLRLIYYSQIVNDFQKGDIAEGYSVSREKKESFPLTVTSAQKNPTAFYLCASSIKSGLLSNQPQHFGDGTRLSIL.

This clone has a single count. The chain carries TRBV7-8 and TRBJ2-5; unclear D gene. The CDR3 is 13 residues long. V lost 5 bases and J 6 bases, leaving 13 bases between the germline ends. Germline assignment: CDR1 SGHVS and CDR2 FQNEAQ. The CDR3 here is CASSVGNMQTQYF. CDR3 nucleotides: TGTGCCAGCAGCGTCGGAAACATGCAGACCCAGTACTTC.

This sequence joins TRBV7-8 and TRBJ1-1; weak D call: TRBD1 (6 bases). The CDR3 runs to 13 residues. V lost 5 bases to trimming and J lost 6 bases, with 13 bases between them. The germline V gene has CDR1 SGHVS and CDR2 FQNEAQ. The CDR3 sequence: CASSVNRVAEAFF. CDR3 coding DNA: TGTGCCAGCAGCGTAAACAGGGTGGCTGAAGCTTTCTTT.

This clone came up once. The chain uses TRBV7-2 and TRBJ2-1; D is perhaps TRBD2 (5 bases). Germline V gene sequence: CDR1 SGHTA, CDR2 FQGNSA. CDR3 length equals 15 residues. V gave up 1 base and J gave up 5 bases, with 12 bases separating them. The CDR3 bases are TGTGCCAGCAGCTTAGTGAGACCCGGGGACAATGAGCAGTTCTTC. It is translated as CASSLVRPGDNEQFF.

This clone turned up a few times. The rearrangement joins TRBV19 to TRBJ1-1; D unclear. There are 14 residues in the CDR3. Germline CDR1 is LNHDA and CDR2 is SQIVND (reference sequence). V lost 5 bases, J lost 2 bases, and 12 bases lay in between. The CDR3 region has the DNA TGTGCCAGTAGTGGGAGATGGGGTAACACTGAAGCTTTCTTT. This translates into CASSGRWGNTEAFF.

This clone was seen only a few times. The rearrangement joins TRBV11-2 to TRBJ1-5; 8 nucleotides line up with TRBD1. The CDR3 is 14 residues long. Germline CDR1 is SGHAT and CDR2 is FQNNGV. With 4 bases clipped from V and 4 bases from J, the junction kept 3 bases outside the gene matches. The CDR3 here is CASSSTGGNQPQHF. The CDR3 DNA follows: TGTGCCAGCAGCTCAACAGGGGGGAATCAGCCCCAGCATTTT.

The V gene is TRBV11-3, the J gene TRBJ2-7; 16 nucleotides agree with TRBD2. The J segment lost 2 bases and the V segment lost 8 bases, leaving 15 bases of the junction unmatched. This CDR3 contains 19 residues. Germline CDR1 SGHNT, CDR2 YENEEA. The CDR3 coding sequence is TGTGCCAGCTGTCGGGGACTAGCGGGGGGGCTGACTCCCCCCTACGAGCAGTACTTC. This gives the protein CASCRGLAGGLTPPYEQYF.

The chain couples TRBV10-3 to TRBJ1-5; D ambiguous. Trimming stripped 6 bases from V and 0 bases from J, with 12 bases between. The CDR3 extends over 15 amino acids. CDR1 and CDR2 from the germline V gene are ENHRY and SYGVKD. This CDR3 is CAISPGVASNQPQHF. Written as DNA, the CDR3 is TGTGCCATCAGCCCTGGGGTGGCTAGCAATCAGCCCCAGCATTTT.